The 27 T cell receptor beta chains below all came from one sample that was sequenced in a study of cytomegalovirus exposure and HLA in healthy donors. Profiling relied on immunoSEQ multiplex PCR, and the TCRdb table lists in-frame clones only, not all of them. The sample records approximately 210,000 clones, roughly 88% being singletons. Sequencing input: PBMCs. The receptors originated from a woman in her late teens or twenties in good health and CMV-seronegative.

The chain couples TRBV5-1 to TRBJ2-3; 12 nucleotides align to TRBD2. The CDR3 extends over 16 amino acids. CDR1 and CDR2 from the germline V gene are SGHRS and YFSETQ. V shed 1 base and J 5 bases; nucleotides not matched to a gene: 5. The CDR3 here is CASSLRTSGALDTQYF. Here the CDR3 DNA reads TGCGCCAGCAGCTTGAGGACTAGCGGGGCTTTAGATACGCAGTATTTT. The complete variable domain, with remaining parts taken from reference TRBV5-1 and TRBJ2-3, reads KAGVTQTPRYLIKTRGQQVTLSCSPISGHRSVSWYQQTPGQGLQFLFEYFSETQRNKGNFPGRFSGRQFSNSRSEMNVSTLELGDSALYLCASSLRTSGALDTQYFGPGTRLTVL.

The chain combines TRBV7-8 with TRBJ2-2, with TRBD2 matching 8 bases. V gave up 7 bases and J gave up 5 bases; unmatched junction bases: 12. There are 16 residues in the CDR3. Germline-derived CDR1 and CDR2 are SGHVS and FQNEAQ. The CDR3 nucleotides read TGTGCCAGCACTTCTCAGGGCGGGAGGTTTACCGGGGAGCTGTTTTTT. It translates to CASTSQGGRFTGELFF.

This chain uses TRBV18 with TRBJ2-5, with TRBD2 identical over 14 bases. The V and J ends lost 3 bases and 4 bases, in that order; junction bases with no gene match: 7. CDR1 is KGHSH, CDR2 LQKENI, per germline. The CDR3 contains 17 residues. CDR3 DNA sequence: TGTGCCAGCTCACCGACTAGCGGGGGGGCCTCGGGAGAGACCCAGTACTTC. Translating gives CASSPTSGGASGETQYF.

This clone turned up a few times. The CDR3 DNA is TGTGCCAGCAGCTTAGGAGGCGCAGATGGCTACACCTTC. It is translated as CASSLGGADGYTF. The chain combines TRBV11-2 with TRBJ1-2; D not resolved. V was cut by 1 base and J by 6 bases, with 9 bases left in between. The CDR3 has 13 residues. Germline V lookup: CDR1 SGHAT, CDR2 FQNNGV.

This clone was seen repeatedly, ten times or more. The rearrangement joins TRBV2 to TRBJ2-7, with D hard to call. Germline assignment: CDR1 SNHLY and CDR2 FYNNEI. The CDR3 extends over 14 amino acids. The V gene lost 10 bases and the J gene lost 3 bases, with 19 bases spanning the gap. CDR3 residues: CATTSRATHYEQYF. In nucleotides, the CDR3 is TGTGCCACCACCTCTCGAGCGACCCACTACGAGCAGTACTTC. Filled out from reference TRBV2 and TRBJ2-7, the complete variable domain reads EPEVTQTPSHQVTQMGQEVILRCVPISNHLYFYWYRQILGQKVEFLVSFYNNEISEKSEIFDDQFSVERPDGSNFTLKIRSTKLEDSAMYFCATTSRATHYEQYFGPGTRLTVT.

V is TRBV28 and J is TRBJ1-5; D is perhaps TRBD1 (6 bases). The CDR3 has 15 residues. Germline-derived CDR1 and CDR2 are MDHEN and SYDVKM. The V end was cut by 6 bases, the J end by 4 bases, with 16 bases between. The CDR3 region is CASRPATGRNQPQHF. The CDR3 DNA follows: TGTGCCAGCAGACCCGCTACAGGGCGTAATCAGCCCCAGCATTTT.

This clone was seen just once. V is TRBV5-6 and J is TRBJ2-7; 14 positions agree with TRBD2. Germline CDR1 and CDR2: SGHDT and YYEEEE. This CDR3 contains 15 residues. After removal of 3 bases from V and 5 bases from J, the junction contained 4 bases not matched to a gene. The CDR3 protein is CASSWGLAGVDEQYF. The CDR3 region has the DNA TGTGCCAGCAGCTGGGGACTAGCGGGAGTAGACGAGCAGTACTTC. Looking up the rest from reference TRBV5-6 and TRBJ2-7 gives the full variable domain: DAGVTQSPTHLIKTRGQQVTLRCSPKSGHDTVSWYQQALGQGPQFIFQYYEEEERQRGNFPDRFSGHQFPNYSSELNVNALLLGDSALYLCASSWGLAGVDEQYFGPGTRLTVT.

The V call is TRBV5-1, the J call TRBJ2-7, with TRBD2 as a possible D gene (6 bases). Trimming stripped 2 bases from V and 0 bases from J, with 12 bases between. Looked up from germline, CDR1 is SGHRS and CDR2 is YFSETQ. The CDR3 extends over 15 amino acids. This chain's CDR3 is CASSFGEASSYEQYF. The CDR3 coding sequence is TGCGCCAGCAGCTTCGGGGAGGCCTCCTCCTACGAGCAGTACTTC.

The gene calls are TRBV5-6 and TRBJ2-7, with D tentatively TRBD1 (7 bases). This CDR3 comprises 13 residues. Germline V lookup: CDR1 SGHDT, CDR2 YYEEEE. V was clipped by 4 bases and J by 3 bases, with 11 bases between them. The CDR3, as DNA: TGTGCCAGCAGCGCGGGACAGAACTACGAGCAGTACTTC. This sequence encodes CASSAGQNYEQYF.

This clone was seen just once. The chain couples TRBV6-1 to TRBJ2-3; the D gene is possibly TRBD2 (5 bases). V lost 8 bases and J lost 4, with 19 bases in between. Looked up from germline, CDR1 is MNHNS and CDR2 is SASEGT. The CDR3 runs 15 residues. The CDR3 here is CASRLSPGSADTQYF. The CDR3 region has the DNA TGTGCCAGCCGCCTATCGCCGGGGAGCGCAGATACGCAGTATTTT.

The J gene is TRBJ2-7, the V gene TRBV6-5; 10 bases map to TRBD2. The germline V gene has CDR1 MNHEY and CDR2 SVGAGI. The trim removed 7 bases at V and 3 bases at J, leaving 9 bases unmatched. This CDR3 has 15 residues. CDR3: CASTYRTSGNYEQYF. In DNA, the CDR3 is TGTGCCAGCACCTATAGGACTAGCGGAAACTACGAGCAGTACTTC.

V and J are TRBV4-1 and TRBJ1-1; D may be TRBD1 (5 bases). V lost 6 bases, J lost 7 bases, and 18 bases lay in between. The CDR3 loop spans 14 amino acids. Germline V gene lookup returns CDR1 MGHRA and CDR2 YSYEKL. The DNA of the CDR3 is TGCGCCAGCAGTCCTCAGGTGACAGACCTTGAAGCTTTCTTT. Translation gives CASSPQVTDLEAFF.

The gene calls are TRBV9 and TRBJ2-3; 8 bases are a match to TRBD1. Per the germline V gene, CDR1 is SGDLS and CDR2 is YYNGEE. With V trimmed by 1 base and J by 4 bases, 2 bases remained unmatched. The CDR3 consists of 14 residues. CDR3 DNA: TGTGCCAGCAGCGTATCAGGGGGCGCAGATACGCAGTATTTT. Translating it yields CASSVSGGADTQYF.

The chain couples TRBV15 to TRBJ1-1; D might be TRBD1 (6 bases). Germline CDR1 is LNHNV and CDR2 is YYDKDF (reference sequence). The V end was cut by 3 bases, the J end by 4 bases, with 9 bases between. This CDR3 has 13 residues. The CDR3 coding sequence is TGTGCCACCAGCAGTATCAGGGGCACTGAAGCTTTCTTT. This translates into CATSSIRGTEAFF.

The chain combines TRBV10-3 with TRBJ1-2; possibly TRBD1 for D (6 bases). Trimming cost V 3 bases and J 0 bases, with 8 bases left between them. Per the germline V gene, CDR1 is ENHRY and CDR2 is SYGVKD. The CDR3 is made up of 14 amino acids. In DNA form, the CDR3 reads TGTGCCATCAGTGATTACAGGGCTAACTATGGCTACACCTTC. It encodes CAISDYRANYGYTF.

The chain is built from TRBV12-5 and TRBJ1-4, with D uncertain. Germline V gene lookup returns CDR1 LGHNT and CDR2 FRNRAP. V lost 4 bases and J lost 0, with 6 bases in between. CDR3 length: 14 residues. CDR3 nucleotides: TGTGCTAGTGGTTCACAGTCAACTAATGAAAAACTGTTTTTT. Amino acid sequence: CASGSQSTNEKLFF.

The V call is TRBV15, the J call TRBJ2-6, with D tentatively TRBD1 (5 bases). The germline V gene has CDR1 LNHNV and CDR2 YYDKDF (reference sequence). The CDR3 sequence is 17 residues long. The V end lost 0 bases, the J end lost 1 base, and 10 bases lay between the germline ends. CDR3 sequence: CATSRDHSGSGANVLTF. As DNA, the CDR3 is TGTGCCACCAGCAGAGATCACTCAGGGTCTGGGGCCAACGTCCTGACTTTC. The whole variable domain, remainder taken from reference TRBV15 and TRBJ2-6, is DAMVIQNPRYQVTQFGKPVTLSCSQTLNHNVMYWYQQKSSQAPKLLFHYYDKDFNNEADTPDNFQSRRPNTSFCFLDIRSPGLGDTAMYLCATSRDHSGSGANVLTFGAGSRLTVL.

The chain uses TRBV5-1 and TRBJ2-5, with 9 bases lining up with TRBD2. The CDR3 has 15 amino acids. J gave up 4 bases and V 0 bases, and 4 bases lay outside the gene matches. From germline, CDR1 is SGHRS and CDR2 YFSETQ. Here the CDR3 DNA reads TGCGCCAGCAGCTTGGTAGCGGGGGAGGGAGAGACCCAGTACTTC. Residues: CASSLVAGEGETQYF.

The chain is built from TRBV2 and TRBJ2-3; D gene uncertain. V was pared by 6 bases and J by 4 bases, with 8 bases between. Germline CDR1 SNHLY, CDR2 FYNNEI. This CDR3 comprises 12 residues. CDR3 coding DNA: TGTGCCAGCAGATTCCAGGCAGATACGCAGTATTTT. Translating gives CASRFQADTQYF.

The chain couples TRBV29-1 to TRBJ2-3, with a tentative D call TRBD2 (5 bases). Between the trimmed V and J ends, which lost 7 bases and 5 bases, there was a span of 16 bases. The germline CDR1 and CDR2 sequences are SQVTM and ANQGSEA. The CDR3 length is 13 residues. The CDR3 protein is CSAELVNGDTQYF. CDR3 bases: TGCAGCGCCGAACTAGTCAATGGAGATACGCAGTATTTT.

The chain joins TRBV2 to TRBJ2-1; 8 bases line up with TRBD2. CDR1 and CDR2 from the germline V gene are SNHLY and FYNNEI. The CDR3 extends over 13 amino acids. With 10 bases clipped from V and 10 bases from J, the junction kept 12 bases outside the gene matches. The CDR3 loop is CATPGLGSWEQFF. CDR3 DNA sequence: TGTGCCACACCGGGACTAGGTTCATGGGAGCAGTTCTTC.

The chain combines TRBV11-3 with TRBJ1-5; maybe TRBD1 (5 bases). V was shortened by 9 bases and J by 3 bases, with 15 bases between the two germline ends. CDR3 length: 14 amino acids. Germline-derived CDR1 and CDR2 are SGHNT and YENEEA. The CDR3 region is CASGGTRVNQPQHF. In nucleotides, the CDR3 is TGTGCCAGTGGGGGGACCCGGGTCAATCAGCCCCAGCATTTT.

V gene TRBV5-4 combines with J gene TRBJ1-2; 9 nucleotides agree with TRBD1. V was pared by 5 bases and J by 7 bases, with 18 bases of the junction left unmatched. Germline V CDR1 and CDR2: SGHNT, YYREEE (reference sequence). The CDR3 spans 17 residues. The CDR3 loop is CASRPTRQGGAWSGYTF. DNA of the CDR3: TGTGCCAGCAGACCTACTCGACAGGGGGGGGCCTGGTCTGGCTACACCTTC. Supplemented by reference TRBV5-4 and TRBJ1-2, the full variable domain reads ETGVTQSPTHLIKTRGQQVTLRCSSQSGHNTVSWYQQALGQGPQFIFQYYREEENGRGNFPPRFSGLQFPNYSSELNVNALELDDSALYLCASRPTRQGGAWSGYTFGSGTRLTVV.

CDR3 in DNA: TGTGCCAGCAGTTACGACGTTTGGACTAGCCCCAATGAGCAGTTCTTC. Amino acid sequence: CASSYDVWTSPNEQFF. V usage is TRBV6-5 and J usage is TRBJ2-1, with 8 bases aligning to TRBD2. The CDR3 runs 16 residues. CDR1 MNHEY and CDR2 SVGAGI come from the germline V gene. Trimming took 2 bases from V and 6 from J; bases not matched to a gene: 9.

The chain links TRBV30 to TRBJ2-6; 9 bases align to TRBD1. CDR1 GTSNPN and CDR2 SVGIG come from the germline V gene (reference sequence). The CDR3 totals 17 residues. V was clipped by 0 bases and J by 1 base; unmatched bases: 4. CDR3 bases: TGTGCCTGGAGTGTAGGGACAGGGCCATCTGGGGCCAACGTCCTGACTTTC. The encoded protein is CAWSVGTGPSGANVLTF.

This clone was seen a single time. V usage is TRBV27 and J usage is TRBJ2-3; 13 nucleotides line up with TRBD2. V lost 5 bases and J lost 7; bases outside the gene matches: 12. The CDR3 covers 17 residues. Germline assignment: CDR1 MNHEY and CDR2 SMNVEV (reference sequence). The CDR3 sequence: CASSRTLTSGRANTQYF. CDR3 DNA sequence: TGTGCCAGCAGTCGGACCCTAACTAGCGGGAGGGCGAATACGCAGTATTTT.

CDR3 nucleotide sequence: TGTGCCAGCAGTTCGTCGACTAGCGGGAGAGGAAACATTCAGTACTTC. This codes for CASSSSTSGRGNIQYF. The rearrangement links TRBV6-5 to TRBJ2-4; 12 bases match TRBD2. After removal of 4 bases from V and 6 bases from J, the junction contained 7 bases not matched to a gene. Germline-derived CDR1 and CDR2 are MNHEY and SVGAGI. There are 16 residues in the CDR3.